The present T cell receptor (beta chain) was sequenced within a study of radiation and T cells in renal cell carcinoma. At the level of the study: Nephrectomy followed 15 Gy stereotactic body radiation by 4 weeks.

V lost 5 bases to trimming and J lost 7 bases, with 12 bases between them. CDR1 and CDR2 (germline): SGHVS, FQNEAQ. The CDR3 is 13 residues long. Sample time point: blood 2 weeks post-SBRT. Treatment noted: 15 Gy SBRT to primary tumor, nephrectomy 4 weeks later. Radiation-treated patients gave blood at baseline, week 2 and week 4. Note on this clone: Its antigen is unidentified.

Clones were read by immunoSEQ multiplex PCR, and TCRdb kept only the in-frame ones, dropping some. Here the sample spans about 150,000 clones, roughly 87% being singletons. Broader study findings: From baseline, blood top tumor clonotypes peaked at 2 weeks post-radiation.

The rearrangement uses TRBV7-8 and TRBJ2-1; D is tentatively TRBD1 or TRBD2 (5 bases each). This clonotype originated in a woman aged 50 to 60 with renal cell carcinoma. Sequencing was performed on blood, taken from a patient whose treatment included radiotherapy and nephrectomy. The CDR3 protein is CASSPWGSNEQFF. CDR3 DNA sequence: TGTGCCAGCAGCCCGTGGGGGTCTAATGAGCAGTTCTTC.